The table lists the clone carrying this T cell receptor beta chain with a few counts. As yet, its antigen is unknown. The sample is drawn from a study of T cells after yellow fever vaccination. Study-level points and caveats: Relatively few clonotypes were ones that appeared in both CD4 and CD8 compartments.

Germline CDR1 and CDR2: KGHDR and SFDVKD. The CDR3 has 16 amino acids. The V and J ends lost 2 bases and 6 bases, in that order; junction bases with no gene match: 7. TCRdb passed the 5' RACE reads through MiXCR, listing each CDR3 protein once. The repertoire holds approximately 350,000 distinct CDR3 sequences, with roughly 12% as singletons. This clonotype originated in a man aged 18 to 35 who received the YFV17D yellow fever vaccine. V usage is TRBV24-1 and J usage is TRBJ2-2; 8 positions agree with TRBD1. The material sequenced was PBMCs, taken on the day of the first yellow fever vaccination. CDR3 region: CATSDSGQGRAGELFF. As DNA, the CDR3 is TGTGCCACCAGTGATTCAGGACAGGGAAGGGCCGGGGAGCTGTTTTTT.